This passage covers 30 T cell receptor beta chains from one sample sequenced in a study of blood T cell repertoires in COVID-19. Here immunoSEQ multiplex PCR was the method, and the copy in TCRdb shows in-frame clones only, minus some. The table has some 200,000 clones, more than 75% seen once. Material for sequencing was peripheral blood. The source of these receptors is a man between 65 and 85 years old with acute or convalescent COVID-19.

V is TRBV18 and J is TRBJ2-2; no reliable D call. The CDR3 covers 14 residues. With 1 base removed from V and 1 base from J, the gap between germline ends came to 4 bases. Germline V CDR1 and CDR2: KGHSH, LQKENI. This CDR3 reads CASSPQQNTGELFF. Written as DNA, the CDR3 is TGTGCCAGCTCACCACAACAGAACACCGGGGAGCTGTTTTTT.

The chain combines TRBV28 with TRBJ1-1, with no clear D. V was trimmed by 8 bases and J by 5 bases, leaving 15 bases between them. Germline loops: CDR1 MDHEN, CDR2 SYDVKM. The CDR3 loop spans 13 amino acids. DNA of the CDR3: TGTGCCAGCCACGAGGGTAGGTATACTGAAGCTTTCTTT. Encoded protein: CASHEGRYTEAFF.

The rearrangement joins TRBV5-4 to TRBJ2-2, with 16 bases matching TRBD2. The V segment lost 1 base and the J segment 6 bases; nucleotides outside the gene matches: 12. There are 20 residues in the CDR3. Germline V gives CDR1 SGHNT, CDR2 YYREEE (reference sequence). CDR3 DNA: TGTGCCAGCAGCTTGCAGGGGACTAGCGGGGGGGCTTTCATCCCCGGGGAGCTGTTTTTT. It translates to CASSLQGTSGGAFIPGELFF.

The chain carries TRBV9 and TRBJ2-1; TRBD2 matches 15 bases. The V gene end was trimmed by 0 bases and the J gene end by 5 bases; junction bases not matched to a gene: 6. The CDR3 totals 18 residues. Looked up from germline, CDR1 is SGDLS and CDR2 is YYNGEE. In nucleotides, the CDR3 is TGTGCCAGCAGCGTAGGCGAGGGGACTAGCGGGAGGCACAATGAGCAGTTCTTC. It encodes CASSVGEGTSGRHNEQFF.

As DNA, the CDR3 is TGTGCCAGCAGCCCCACAGTACCGATGAACACTGAAGCTTTCTTT. This encodes CASSPTVPMNTEAFF. The chain combines TRBV7-2 with TRBJ1-1, with D uncertain. V lost 5 bases and J 0 bases, leaving 13 bases between the germline ends. The CDR3 runs to 15 residues. Germline V gene lookup returns CDR1 SGHTA and CDR2 FQGNSA.

This clone was counted only a few times. V and J are TRBV2 and TRBJ1-4; D not certain. Germline assignment: CDR1 SNHLY and CDR2 FYNNEI. The length of the CDR3 is 13 residues. V lost 11 bases to trimming and J lost 5 bases, with 15 bases between them. CDR3 in amino acids: CAGAGPENEKLFF. The CDR3 DNA follows: TGTGCCGGAGCGGGCCCCGAAAATGAAAAACTGTTTTTT.

The V and J genes are TRBV19 and TRBJ2-1; a possible D gene is TRBD2 (6 bases). The length of the CDR3 is 15 residues. V lost 5 bases, J lost 6 bases, and 17 bases lay in between. CDR1 LNHDA and CDR2 SQIVND come from the germline V gene (reference sequence). DNA for the CDR3: TGTGCCAGTAGTTATACTAGCCCCTTAGGCAATGAGCAGTTCTTC. The encoded protein is CASSYTSPLGNEQFF.

This chain connects TRBV5-1 to TRBJ1-4; 7 bases align to TRBD1. V shed 5 bases, J shed 4 bases, and the junction held 2 bases outside the gene matches. CDR3 size: 13 residues. CDR1 is SGHRS and CDR2 is YFSETQ in the germline V gene. The CDR3 region has the DNA TGCGCCAGCAGGGGACAGCGTAATGAAAAACTGTTTTTT. Translation: CASRGQRNEKLFF.

V and J are TRBV28 and TRBJ2-7; 7 bases map to TRBD1. The J segment lost 3 bases and the V segment lost 5 bases, leaving 13 bases of the junction unmatched. Germline-derived CDR1 and CDR2 are MDHEN and SYDVKM. This CDR3 region has 16 residues. CDR3: CASSTTGDYSDYEQYF. The CDR3 DNA reads as TGTGCCAGCAGTACCACAGGGGATTACTCGGACTACGAGCAGTACTTC.

This rearrangement joins TRBV15 to TRBJ2-1; 11 bases map to TRBD1. V gave up 3 bases and J gave up 9 bases; unmatched junction bases: 7. Germline loops: CDR1 LNHNV, CDR2 YYDKDF (reference sequence). The CDR3 is 15 amino acids. CDR3 protein: CATSRGGQGDAEQFF. As DNA, the CDR3 is TGTGCCACCAGCAGGGGGGGACAGGGGGATGCTGAGCAGTTCTTC.

The CDR3 loop is CASSWANQPQHF. Here the CDR3 DNA reads TGTGCCAGCAGCTGGGCAAATCAGCCCCAGCATTTT. The rearrangement links TRBV7-3 to TRBJ1-5; D remains unclear. The CDR3 spans 12 residues. CDR1 and CDR2 (germline): SGHTA, FQGTGA. Trimming shortened V by 4 bases and J by 4 bases, and 5 bases separated the two germline ends.

This chain uses TRBV13 with TRBJ2-4; weak D call: TRBD1 (5 bases). The V and J ends lost 2 bases and 8 bases respectively, with 19 bases between them. This CDR3 has 16 residues. Germline V gives CDR1 PRHDT, CDR2 FYEKMQ (reference sequence). The CDR3 DNA is TGTGCCAGCAGCTTAAACCAGGGAAGTGGTATGGACATTCAGTACTTC. It specifies CASSLNQGSGMDIQYF.

The chain links TRBV2 to TRBJ2-5; D might be TRBD2 (7 bases). V lost 3 bases and J 7 bases, leaving 18 bases between the germline ends. This CDR3 is built from 15 residues. CDR1 and CDR2 from the germline V gene are SNHLY and FYNNEI. CDR3 residues: CASSEGGAPPGTQYF. CDR3 nucleotides: TGTGCCAGCAGTGAGGGGGGGGCCCCGCCGGGGACCCAGTACTTC.

The CDR3 protein is CASSRRRGGQETQYF. Written as DNA, the CDR3 is TGTGCCAGCAGCCGCCGGAGGGGGGGCCAAGAGACCCAGTACTTC. The chain combines TRBV4-2 with TRBJ2-5, with a weak D call TRBD2 (7 bases). Trimming left V 4 bases short and J 1 base short, with 13 bases between. Per germline, CDR1 LGHNA and CDR2 YNFKEQ. The CDR3 has 15 residues.

The sample holds one count of this clone. CDR3 bases: TGCGCCAGCTGTGGAACGACGGGACTCTACGAGCAGTACTTC. It codes for CASCGTTGLYEQYF. The J gene is TRBJ2-7, the V gene TRBV10-1; a possible D gene is TRBD2 (6 bases). The CDR3 spans 14 residues. The V gene lost 8 bases and the J gene lost 3 bases, with 17 bases spanning the gap. Germline V gene lookup returns CDR1 WNHNN and CDR2 SYGVQD (reference sequence).

The chain recombines TRBV7-9 with TRBJ2-1; 10 bases are shared with TRBD1. This CDR3 comprises 15 residues. The germline gives CDR1 SEHNR, CDR2 FQNEAQ (reference sequence). After removal of 7 bases from V and 4 bases from J, the junction contained 7 bases not matched to a gene. In DNA form, the CDR3 reads TGTGCCAGCAAGACCGGACAGGGGGTTTACAATGAGCAGTTCTTC. This gives the protein CASKTGQGVYNEQFF.

The chain employs TRBV7-9 and TRBJ2-1; 13 nucleotides match TRBD2. Looked up from germline, CDR1 is SEHNR and CDR2 is FQNEAQ (reference sequence). The CDR3 has 15 residues. The junction had 4 bases not matched to a gene; V was cut back by 5 bases and J by 6 bases. This chain's CDR3 is CASSTSGRVSNEQFF. CDR3 nucleotide sequence: TGTGCCAGCAGCACTAGCGGGAGGGTCTCCAATGAGCAGTTCTTC.

The rearrangement uses TRBV11-2 and TRBJ2-2, with D tentatively TRBD2 (5 bases). The CDR3 contains 15 residues. The V end was cut by 4 bases, the J end by 0 bases, with 9 bases between. CDR1 and CDR2 (germline): SGHAT, FQNNGV. CDR3 in DNA: TGTGCCAGCAGCTACCTAGCCGCGAACACCGGGGAGCTGTTTTTT. Its translation: CASSYLAANTGELFF.

V usage is TRBV7-9 and J usage is TRBJ2-1; 10 bases match TRBD2. Germline assignment: CDR1 SEHNR and CDR2 FQNEAQ (reference sequence). The ends lost 5 bases at V and 5 bases at J; junction bases unmatched: 18. This CDR3 spans 19 amino acids. DNA for the CDR3: TGTGCCAGCAGCCAACGACGCTTGTCGGGACTAGCGAGACACAATGAGCAGTTCTTC. Translation: CASSQRRLSGLARHNEQFF.

This clone was picked up a small number of times. The rearrangement joins TRBV19 to TRBJ1-5, with D hard to call. The CDR3 runs to 13 residues. Germline CDR1 is LNHDA and CDR2 is SQIVND (reference sequence). The V and J ends lost 3 bases and 3 bases respectively, with 6 bases between them. DNA of the CDR3: TGTGCCAGTAGTATCTGGGCCAATCAGCCCCAGCATTTT. It codes for CASSIWANQPQHF.

This chain uses TRBV9 with TRBJ1-2; tentative D call: TRBD1 (5 bases). This CDR3 comprises 13 residues. V was trimmed by 0 bases and J by 7 bases, leaving 10 bases between them. Germline V gene lookup returns CDR1 SGDLS and CDR2 YYNGEE. This chain's CDR3 is CASSVVGRGGYTF. CDR3 nucleotides: TGTGCCAGCAGCGTAGTGGGGAGGGGTGGCTACACCTTC. The full variable domain, with the rest looked up from reference TRBV9 and TRBJ1-2, is DSGVTQTPKHLITATGQRVTLRCSPRSGDLSVYWYQQSLDQGLQFLIQYYNGEERAKGNILERFSAQQFPDLHSELNLSSLELGDSALYFCASSVVGRGGYTFGSGTRLTVV.

This clone was seen a single time. In DNA form, the CDR3 reads TGTGCCAGCAGCCCAGGGGGGTACCAAGAGACCCAGTACTTC. It translates to CASSPGGYQETQYF. V gene TRBV7-9 combines with J gene TRBJ2-5; tentative D call: TRBD1 (7 bases). The length of the CDR3 is 14 residues. The V and J ends lost 5 bases and 0 bases respectively, with 10 bases between them. Per the germline V gene, CDR1 is SEHNR and CDR2 is FQNEAQ (reference sequence).

Here the CDR3 reads CASSLGDRVNTEAFF. CDR3 nucleotides: TGTGCCAGCAGCTTAGGAGACAGGGTGAACACTGAAGCTTTCTTT. The rearrangement joins TRBV7-9 to TRBJ1-1; 7 nucleotides agree with TRBD1. The CDR3 contains 15 residues. J lost 0 bases, V lost 1 base, and 2 bases had no gene match. CDR1 is SEHNR, CDR2 FQNEAQ, per germline (reference sequence). The complete variable domain, with remaining parts taken from reference TRBV7-9 and TRBJ1-1, reads DTGVSQNPRHKITKRGQNVTFRCDPISEHNRLYWYRQTLGQGPEFLTYFQNEAQLEKSRLLSDRFSAERPKGSFSTLEIQRTEQGDSAMYLCASSLGDRVNTEAFFGQGTRLTVV.

The chain employs TRBV7-8 and TRBJ2-7, with D perhaps TRBD1 (6 bases). Germline values: CDR1 SGHVS, CDR2 FQNEAQ. The CDR3 covers 15 residues. V gave up 5 bases and J gave up 6 bases, with 20 bases separating them. CDR3: CASSKNRVGLGEQYF. In DNA form, the CDR3 reads TGTGCCAGCAGCAAGAACAGGGTCGGGTTGGGCGAGCAGTACTTC.

This clone was counted once. Different DNA sequences within this sample yield the same CDR3. The chain employs TRBV27 and TRBJ1-1; 7 nucleotides match TRBD1. Germline V gives CDR1 MNHEY, CDR2 SMNVEV (reference sequence). The junction had 2 bases not matched to a gene; V was cut back by 2 bases and J by 5 bases. This CDR3 is built from 13 residues. CDR3 coding DNA: TGTGCCAGCAGTTTAAACAGGGGAACTGAAGCTTTCTTT. It is translated as CASSLNRGTEAFF.

CDR3 residues: CASSLDRVGQTNYGYTF. The DNA of the CDR3 is TGCGCCAGCAGCTTGGATCGGGTTGGACAGACAAACTATGGCTACACCTTC. The chain has TRBV5-1 and TRBJ1-2; a weak D match, TRBD1 (6 bases). V was shortened by 0 bases and J by 2 bases, with 17 bases between the two germline ends. The CDR3 runs 17 residues. Germline V gene data show CDR1 as SGHRS and CDR2 as YFSETQ.

The chain carries TRBV5-6 and TRBJ1-5, with D possibly being TRBD1 (5 bases). The CDR3 contains 14 residues. V was cut by 0 bases and J by 8 bases, with 12 bases left in between. Germline CDR1 and CDR2: SGHDT and YYEEEE. CDR3 sequence: CASSLAQGSEPQHF. The DNA of the CDR3 is TGTGCCAGCAGCTTGGCCCAGGGTAGTGAGCCCCAGCATTTT.

The count of this clone is one. The chain carries TRBV28 and TRBJ1-5; 7 positions agree with TRBD1. Unmatched junction bases numbered 7, after V lost 5 bases and J lost 0 bases. The CDR3 is made up of 16 amino acids. Per the germline V gene, CDR1 is MDHEN and CDR2 is SYDVKM. The CDR3 nucleotides read TGTGCCAGCAGTCTCCCAGGGACAGATAGCAATCAGCCCCAGCATTTT. Its protein product is CASSLPGTDSNQPQHF.

This clone was seen once. V is TRBV7-9 and J is TRBJ2-2; D gene uncertain. V lost 1 base, J lost 5 bases, and 11 bases lay in between. The CDR3 consists of 15 residues. In germline, CDR1 is SEHNR, CDR2 FQNEAQ (reference sequence). CDR3 protein: CASSLGYGLTGELFF. CDR3 nucleotides: TGTGCCAGCAGCTTAGGATACGGGTTGACCGGGGAGCTGTTTTTT.

This clone has a single count. This chain connects TRBV5-6 to TRBJ1-1, with D possibly matching TRBD1 (5 bases). Germline V gene lookup returns CDR1 SGHDT and CDR2 YYEEEE. Trimming cost V 0 bases and J 2 bases, with 14 bases left between them. CDR3 length: 16 amino acids. The CDR3, as DNA: TGTGCCAGCAGCTTGGGGTCTCGGGGGACTAACACTGAAGCTTTCTTT. Amino acids: CASSLGSRGTNTEAFF. The complete variable domain, with remaining parts taken from reference TRBV5-6 and TRBJ1-1, reads DAGVTQSPTHLIKTRGQQVTLRCSPKSGHDTVSWYQQALGQGPQFIFQYYEEEERQRGNFPDRFSGHQFPNYSSELNVNALLLGDSALYLCASSLGSRGTNTEAFFGQGTRLTVV.